This T cell receptor beta chain came from a study of T-cell memory formation after mild COVID-19. Study summary: Largely donor-specific sequence clusters came from a couple of donors. Findings of the study overall: Later expanders leaned CD4+, whereas day 15 to 85 contracting clones were balanced CD4/CD8. Of the contracting clones, CD4+ ones lay mainly in CM and EM, and CD8+ ones in EMRA.

Each CDR3 protein is one row after TCRdb ran MiXCR on the 5' RACE reads. The table records 550,000 to 700,000 distinct CDR3 sequences, 17% of them present only once. This clonotype was seen a handful of times. As yet, its antigen is unknown. This CDR3 is built from 14 residues. J lost 6 bases, V lost 4 bases, and 6 bases had no gene match. Germline CDR1 and CDR2: SNHLY and FYNNEI. The material sequenced was PBMCs or a T cell subset sorted from them (not recorded which). The rearrangement joins TRBV2 to TRBJ2-7; 10 bases fit TRBD2. This TCR derives from an adult woman who had mild COVID-19 (a few samples of this study predate the infection). Cell type and time point are not known. The CDR3 loop is CASSGRTSGGEQYF. Here the CDR3 DNA reads TGTGCCAGCAGTGGGAGGACTAGCGGCGGCGAGCAGTACTTC.